These 26 T cell receptor beta chains came from one sample sequenced in a study of T cell responses to AZD1222 COVID-19 vaccine. TCRdb's table, derived via immunoSEQ multiplex PCR, lists solely in-frame clones and lacks some. The sample has roughly 120,000 clones; about 92% are singletons. The sequences come from peripheral blood, collected 28 days after the second AZD1222 dose. The origin of the receptors is an adult who received the AZD1222 COVID-19 vaccine.

The rearrangement uses TRBV2 and TRBJ1-6; maybe TRBD1 (5 bases). The CDR3 contains 14 residues. From germline, CDR1 is SNHLY and CDR2 FYNNEI. V lost 3 bases to trimming and J lost 7 bases, with 10 bases between them. CDR3 amino acids: CASSDTWGNSPLHF. CDR3 sequence (DNA): TGTGCCAGCAGTGATACTTGGGGGAATTCACCCCTCCACTTT. Full variable domain (remainder filled in from reference TRBV2 and TRBJ1-6): EPEVTQTPSHQVTQMGQEVILRCVPISNHLYFYWYRQILGQKVEFLVSFYNNEISEKSEIFDDQFSVERPDGSNFTLKIRSTKLEDSAMYFCASSDTWGNSPLHFGNGTRLTVT.

This sequence joins TRBV7-8 and TRBJ1-5; 7 nucleotides line up with TRBD1. The CDR3 contains 18 residues. Looked up from germline, CDR1 is SGHVS and CDR2 is FQNEAQ. Trimming cost V 4 bases and J 0 bases; bases outside gene matches: 12. The CDR3 protein is CASSSGQAGAYSNQPQHF. In DNA form, the CDR3 reads TGTGCCAGCAGCTCCGGACAGGCAGGGGCTTATAGCAATCAGCCCCAGCATTTT.

The chain links TRBV24-1 to TRBJ2-1; tentative D call: TRBD1 (6 bases). CDR1 is KGHDR, CDR2 SFDVKD, per germline. This CDR3 has 17 amino acids. V lost 4 bases to trimming and J lost 0 bases, with 15 bases between them. The CDR3, as DNA: TGTGCCACCAGTGACCCGGGACACCAGCTCTCCTACAATGAGCAGTTCTTC. Translating it yields CATSDPGHQLSYNEQFF.

This chain connects TRBV28 to TRBJ1-1; tentative D call: TRBD1 (6 bases). Trimming took off 4 bases at V and 0 bases at J, with 12 bases between the two ends. CDR3 length: 15 amino acids. In germline, CDR1 is MDHEN, CDR2 SYDVKM. This chain's CDR3 is CASSSDRRMNTEAFF. Here the CDR3 DNA reads TGTGCCAGCAGTTCGGACAGACGGATGAACACTGAAGCTTTCTTT.

This clone showed up just once. The DNA of the CDR3 is TGTGCCAGCAGCCCGGGACAGGGCGATACTGAAGCTTTCTTT. It is translated as CASSPGQGDTEAFF. The rearrangement links TRBV7-2 to TRBJ1-1; 9 bases are a match to TRBD1. From germline, CDR1 is SGHTA and CDR2 FQGNSA. J lost 5 bases, V lost 5 bases, and 6 bases had no gene match. This CDR3 comprises 14 residues.

CDR3 coding DNA: TGTGCCAGCAGTGACGAGACAGGAAAGAATTCACCCCTCCACTTT. It translates to CASSDETGKNSPLHF. This chain joins TRBV6-4 and TRBJ1-6, with D perhaps TRBD1 (6 bases). Germline V gene lookup returns CDR1 MRHNA and CDR2 SNTAGT. The CDR3 runs to 15 residues. V lost 2 bases, J lost 7 bases, and 12 bases lay in between.

The genes are TRBV14 and TRBJ1-6; D gene unclear. Trimming stripped 1 base from V and 0 bases from J, with 4 bases between. The CDR3 runs 15 residues. Germline CDR1 and CDR2: SGHDN and FVKESK. The DNA of the CDR3 is TGTGCCAGCAGCCAAGCTTCCTCCTATAATTCACCCCTCCACTTT. This codes for CASSQASSYNSPLHF.

V and J are TRBV5-1 and TRBJ2-7; D might be TRBD2 (5 bases). In germline, CDR1 is SGHRS, CDR2 YFSETQ. CDR3 length: 15 amino acids. V lost 0 bases and J 4 bases, leaving 14 bases between the germline ends. This chain's CDR3 is CASSLAGDLRYEQYF. The CDR3 coding sequence is TGCGCCAGCAGCTTGGCCGGGGATCTTCGTTACGAGCAGTACTTC.

J is TRBJ2-1 and V is TRBV28; TRBD2 might be the D (5 bases). The CDR3 loop spans 14 amino acids. V lost 5 bases and J lost 6, with 14 bases in between. From germline, CDR1 is MDHEN and CDR2 SYDVKM. CDR3 bases: TGTGCCAGCAGTCCTCGGGGTTCCGGCAATGAGCAGTTCTTC. Residues: CASSPRGSGNEQFF.

The gene calls are TRBV28 and TRBJ2-7, with 15 bases aligning to TRBD2. The V and J ends lost 7 bases and 6 bases, in that order; junction bases with no gene match: 10. Germline V gene lookup returns CDR1 MDHEN and CDR2 SYDVKM. The CDR3 sequence is 16 residues long. CDR3 region: CASMSGTGLAGGEQYF. The CDR3 DNA sequence: TGTGCCAGCATGTCAGGAACGGGACTAGCGGGAGGCGAGCAGTACTTC. Looking up the rest from reference TRBV28 and TRBJ2-7 gives the full variable domain: DVKVTQSSRYLVKRTGEKVFLECVQDMDHENMFWYRQDPGLGLRLIYFSYDVKMKEKGDIPEGYSVSREKKERFSLILESASTNQTSMYLCASMSGTGLAGGEQYFGPGTRLTVT.

The chain is built from TRBV2 and TRBJ1-6; D not certain. Trimming stripped 4 bases from V and 8 bases from J, with 3 bases between. This CDR3 spans 11 amino acids. Germline lookup yields CDR1 SNHLY and CDR2 FYNNEI. The CDR3 DNA reads TGTGCCAGCAGTGGGGATTCACCCCTCCACTTT. Amino acid sequence: CASSGDSPLHF.

The chain combines TRBV21-1 with TRBJ1-1. TRBV21-1 is reported as a pseudogene. There are 13 residues in the CDR3. This CDR3 is CASSKGGAGEAFF. The CDR3 region has the DNA TGTGCCAGCAGCAAAGGGGGCGCGGGGGAAGCTTTCTTT.

The gene calls are TRBV2 and TRBJ2-7; 10 nucleotides agree with TRBD1. The J segment lost 3 bases and the V segment lost 4 bases, leaving 15 bases of the junction unmatched. The CDR3 extends over 18 amino acids. Germline V lookup: CDR1 SNHLY, CDR2 FYNNEI. In nucleotides, the CDR3 is TGTGCCAGCAGTGGGGGACCCTTTCGACAGGGGGCTAGCTACGAGCAGTACTTC. This codes for CASSGGPFRQGASYEQYF.

The V and J genes are TRBV9 and TRBJ1-4, with D tentatively TRBD1 (6 bases). Germline V CDR1 and CDR2: SGDLS, YYNGEE. The ends were cut back, 3 bases at V and 8 bases at J, with 14 bases in the middle. CDR3 size: 14 residues. For the CDR3, the DNA is TGTGCCAGCAGCGAGGGGGTGGAGGGGGAAAAACTGTTTTTT. Amino acid sequence: CASSEGVEGEKLFF.

The rearrangement joins TRBV5-1 to TRBJ2-1; 13 bases match TRBD2. The length of the CDR3 is 18 residues. The germline CDR1 and CDR2 sequences are SGHRS and YFSETQ. Trimming took 0 bases from V and 8 from J; bases not matched to a gene: 11. CDR3 in amino acids: CASSLGLAGGFSTYEQFF. The CDR3 DNA reads as TGCGCCAGCAGCTTGGGACTAGCGGGAGGATTTTCTACATATGAGCAGTTCTTC.

This chain connects TRBV28 to TRBJ2-7; 9 nucleotides align to TRBD2. This CDR3 region has 13 residues. CDR1 MDHEN and CDR2 SYDVKM come from the germline V gene. Germline trimming cut 6 bases from V and 5 bases from J; bases unmatched to any gene: 5. CDR3 coding DNA: TGTGCCAGCAGACTTAGCGGGAGTCACGAGCAGTACTTC. Its translation: CASRLSGSHEQYF.

This chain links TRBV5-6 with TRBJ2-7, with D maybe TRBD1 (6 bases). The germline V gene encodes CDR1 SGHDT and CDR2 YYEEEE. The V gene lost 9 bases and the J gene lost 0 bases, with 16 bases spanning the gap. The CDR3 totals 14 residues. The CDR3 coding sequence is TGTGCCATGGGGGCAAGGGATTTCTCCTACGAGCAGTACTTC. Encoded protein: CAMGARDFSYEQYF.

This chain links TRBV10-1 with TRBJ2-1; D is unresolved. With 2 bases removed from V and 13 bases from J, the gap between germline ends came to 15 bases. From germline, CDR1 is WNHNN and CDR2 SYGVQD (reference sequence). CDR3 size: 13 residues. CDR3 coding DNA: TGCGCCAGCAGTGAGAGCAACGAGAGTAACCAGTTCTTC. Residues: CASSESNESNQFF.

The chain couples TRBV4-1 to TRBJ2-1; TRBD1 aligns across 9 bases. Trimming removed 2 bases from V and 14 bases from J; junction bases left unmatched: 7. The V gene's germline CDR1 is MGHRA and CDR2 YSYEKL. CDR3 size: 13 residues. Written as DNA, the CDR3 is TGCGCCAGCAGCCAACCATTAGACAGGGGGAAGTTCTTC. Translated, it gives CASSQPLDRGKFF.

This clone was detected a few times. The genes are TRBV19 and TRBJ2-4, with D perhaps TRBD1 (6 bases). CDR1 is LNHDA and CDR2 is SQIVND in the germline V gene (reference sequence). The CDR3 is 14 residues long. The V gene lost 5 bases and the J gene lost 5 bases, with 13 bases spanning the gap. CDR3 bases: TGTGCCAGTAGTCGGGACATCGTAGAAAACATTCAGTACTTC. This codes for CASSRDIVENIQYF.

The rearrangement uses TRBV29-1 and TRBJ2-2; weak D call: TRBD1 (5 bases). V gave up 7 bases and J gave up 0 bases, with 12 bases separating them. The CDR3 runs to 14 residues. Germline V gives CDR1 SQVTM, CDR2 ANQGSEA. CDR3 coding DNA: TGCAGCGCTACGGACAACGCGAACACCGGGGAGCTGTTTTTT. This gives the protein CSATDNANTGELFF.

V and J are TRBV5-6 and TRBJ2-1, with a tentative D call TRBD2 (5 bases). The V and J ends lost 4 bases and 4 bases respectively, with 18 bases between them. This CDR3 spans 16 amino acids. Per the germline V gene, CDR1 is SGHDT and CDR2 is YYEEEE. The CDR3 bases are TGTGCCAGCAGCACCAACCACGGGGAAGTTTACAATGAGCAGTTCTTC. Translating gives CASSTNHGEVYNEQFF.

This sequence joins TRBV6-1 and TRBJ1-2; no reliable D call. Germline V lookup: CDR1 MNHNS, CDR2 SASEGT. The CDR3 has 14 amino acids. Trimming shortened V by 3 bases and J by 1 base, and 9 bases separated the two germline ends. Here the CDR3 reads CASSEPRYNYGYTF. The CDR3 coding sequence is TGTGCCAGCAGTGAGCCCCGTTATAACTATGGCTACACCTTC.

The chain uses TRBV7-6 and TRBJ2-1; TRBD2 is a possible D gene (6 bases). CDR3 length equals 16 residues. Germline-derived CDR1 and CDR2 are SGHVS and FNYEAQ. V was clipped by 1 base and J by 6 bases, with 16 bases between them. The CDR3, as DNA: TGTGCCAGCAGCTTAGTTCTAGCGTCACTTGGCAATGAGCAGTTCTTC. Protein sequence: CASSLVLASLGNEQFF.

The V gene is TRBV5-6, the J gene TRBJ2-7, with 8 positions matching TRBD1. J was trimmed by 2 bases and V by 3 bases; bases with no gene match: 10. This CDR3 spans 16 amino acids. Looked up from germline, CDR1 is SGHDT and CDR2 is YYEEEE. CDR3 amino acids: CASSSSLTGVPYEQYF. CDR3 bases: TGTGCCAGCAGCTCTTCTCTGACAGGGGTCCCCTACGAGCAGTACTTC. Looking up the rest from reference TRBV5-6 and TRBJ2-7 gives the full variable domain: DAGVTQSPTHLIKTRGQQVTLRCSPKSGHDTVSWYQQALGQGPQFIFQYYEEEERQRGNFPDRFSGHQFPNYSSELNVNALLLGDSALYLCASSSSLTGVPYEQYFGPGTRLTVT.

The gene calls are TRBV18 and TRBJ1-5, with unresolved D. The germline V and J ends were trimmed by 1 base and 7 bases, with 11 bases remaining between them. This CDR3 comprises 14 residues. Germline lookup yields CDR1 KGHSH and CDR2 LQKENI. CDR3 DNA sequence: TGTGCCAGCTCACCACGGGCAGGCGACCAGCCCCAGCATTTT. Residues: CASSPRAGDQPQHF.